This TCR beta chain stems from a study of response to subunit inactivated influenza vaccine. Points from the study as a whole: The authors offered the suggestion that each seasonal influenza vaccination recruits few new T cells.

This clonotype has ten or more counts. What it binds is not known. This CDR3 contains 15 residues. Germline V CDR1 and CDR2: LGHNA, YSLEER. V was pared by 1 base and J by 8 bases, with 15 bases between. TCRdb re-derived calls from the RT-PCR reads in MiXCR, one entry per CDR3 protein. This table has around 850,000 distinct CDR3 sequences, about 18% appearing once. The chain recombines TRBV4-3 with TRBJ2-1, with D perhaps TRBD2 (5 bases). The input for sequencing was PBMCs from blood, taken 5 to 6 days after vaccination. The receptor's source is a man aged 50 to 60 who received an inactivated influenza vaccine. CDR3 in amino acids: CASSQVQSLSDEQFF. The CDR3, as DNA: TGCGCCAGCAGCCAAGTACAAAGTCTTAGCGATGAGCAGTTCTTC.